This T cell receptor beta chain was sequenced in a study of shared clonotypes between healthy human individuals. Germline V CDR1 and CDR2: MNHNS, SASEGT. This CDR3 region has 15 residues. V lost 4 bases and J 7 bases, leaving 20 bases between the germline ends. The method was immunoSEQ multiplex PCR; TCRdb's version includes in-frame clones alone and lacks a portion of them. The sample records roughly 1,500,000 clones, approximately 98% being singletons. The chain has TRBV6-1 and TRBJ2-7; the D gene is possibly TRBD1 (5 bases). The clonotype was recovered from a man under 40 in good health. Material for sequencing was naive CD4+ T cells sorted from blood. Noted subset: CD45RA+ positively selected. The CDR3 loop is CASSAADRRVWEQYF. The CDR3, as DNA: TGTGCCAGCAGTGCCGCCGACAGACGCGTTTGGGAGCAGTACTTC.